This T cell receptor (beta chain) was retrieved from a study of T cell clonality in common variable immunodeficiency. In this sample, this clone turned up many times. One end of the junction fails to match germline, which may point to a read error. The CDR3 end lies 3 residues beyond the end of the read and is filled in from the germline J gene. Control and CVID samples contributed equal amounts of genomic DNA. Libraries were prepared by immunoSEQ multiplex PCR; TCRdb keeps only in-frame clonotypes and omits some of them. Singletons are absent from the sample, which has about 59,000 clones. Each donor provided about 4.5 to 8.5 ml of heparinized whole blood. Per the germline V gene, CDR1 is LGHNA and CDR2 is YNFKEQ. The CDR3 covers 15 residues.

The chain links TRBV4-2 to TRBJ1-4, with D tentatively TRBD1 (6 bases). The sequence came from a person aged 18-69 years in good health. Sequencing input: peripheral blood mononuclear cells. The CDR3 sequence is CASSARTVENEKLFF. Partial CDR3 DNA: TGCGCCAGCAGCGCTCGGACAGTAGAAAATGAAAAA.